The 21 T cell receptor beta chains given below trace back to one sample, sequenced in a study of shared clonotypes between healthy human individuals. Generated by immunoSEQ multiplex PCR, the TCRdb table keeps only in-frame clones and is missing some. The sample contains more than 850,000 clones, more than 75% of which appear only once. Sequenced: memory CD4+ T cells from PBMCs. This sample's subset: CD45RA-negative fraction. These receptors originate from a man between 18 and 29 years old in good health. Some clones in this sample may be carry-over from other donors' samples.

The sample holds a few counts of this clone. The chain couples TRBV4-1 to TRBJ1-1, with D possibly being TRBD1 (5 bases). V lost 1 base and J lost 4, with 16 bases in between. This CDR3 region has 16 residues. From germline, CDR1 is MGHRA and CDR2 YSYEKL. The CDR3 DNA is TGCGCCAGCAGCCAAGGGGAACGGGGCCGTGGCACTGAAGCTTTCTTT. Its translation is CASSQGERGRGTEAFF.

In DNA form, the CDR3 reads TGCGCCAGCAGCCAAGGTATCATTGGCAGTAAAAACATTCAGTACTTC. It yields the protein CASSQGIIGSKNIQYF. V usage is TRBV4-1 and J usage is TRBJ2-4; D call uncertain. Germline values: CDR1 MGHRA, CDR2 YSYEKL. The V end lost 1 base, the J end lost 4 bases, and 14 bases lay between the germline ends. The CDR3 spans 16 residues.

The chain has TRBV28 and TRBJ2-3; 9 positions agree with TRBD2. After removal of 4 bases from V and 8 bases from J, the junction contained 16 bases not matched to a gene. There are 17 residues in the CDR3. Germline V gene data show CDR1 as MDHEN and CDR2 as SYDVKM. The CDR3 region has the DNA TGTGCCAGCAGTTCGAACCAGCAAAGCGGGAGGTGGGGTACGCAGTATTTT. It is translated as CASSSNQQSGRWGTQYF.

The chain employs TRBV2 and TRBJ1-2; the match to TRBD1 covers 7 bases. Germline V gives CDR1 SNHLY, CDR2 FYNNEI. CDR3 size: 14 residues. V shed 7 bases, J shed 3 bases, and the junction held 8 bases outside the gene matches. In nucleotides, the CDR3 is TGTGCCAGCAAGACCGACAGGGAAGACTATGGCTACACCTTC. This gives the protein CASKTDREDYGYTF.

The CDR3 here is CASRLGGGSGNTIYF. CDR3 nucleotide sequence: TGTGCCAGCAGGTTAGGGGGGGGCTCTGGAAACACCATATATTTT. V gene TRBV28 combines with J gene TRBJ1-3; tentatively, D is TRBD1 (6 bases). Trimming took off 6 bases at V and 0 bases at J, with 12 bases between the two ends. Looked up from germline, CDR1 is MDHEN and CDR2 is SYDVKM. The CDR3 has 15 amino acids.

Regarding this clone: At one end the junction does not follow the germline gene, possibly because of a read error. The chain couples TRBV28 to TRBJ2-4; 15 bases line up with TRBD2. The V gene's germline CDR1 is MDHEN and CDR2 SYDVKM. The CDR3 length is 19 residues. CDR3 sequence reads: CASSLIGTSGRSAKNIRYF. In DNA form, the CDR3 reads TGTGCCAGTAGTTTAATTGGGACTAGCGGGAGGAGCGCCAAAAACATTCGGTACTTC.

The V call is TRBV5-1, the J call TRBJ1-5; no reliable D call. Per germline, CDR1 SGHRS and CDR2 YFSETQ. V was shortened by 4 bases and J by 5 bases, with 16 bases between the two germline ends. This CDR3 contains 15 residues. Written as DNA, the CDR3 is TGCGCCAGCAGCCTAGAGGGAGACTCCGATCAGCCCCAGCATTTT. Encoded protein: CASSLEGDSDQPQHF. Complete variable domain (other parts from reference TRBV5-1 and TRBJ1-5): KAGVTQTPRYLIKTRGQQVTLSCSPISGHRSVSWYQQTPGQGLQFLFEYFSETQRNKGNFPGRFSGRQFSNSRSEMNVSTLELGDSALYLCASSLEGDSDQPQHFGDGTRLSIL.

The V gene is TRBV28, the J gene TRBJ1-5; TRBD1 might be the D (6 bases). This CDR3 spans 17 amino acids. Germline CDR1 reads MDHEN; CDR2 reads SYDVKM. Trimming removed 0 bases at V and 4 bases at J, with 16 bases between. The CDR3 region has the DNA TGTGCCAGCAGTTTATGGATGCAAAAAAGGGGGAATCAGCCCCAGCATTTT. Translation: CASSLWMQKRGNQPQHF.

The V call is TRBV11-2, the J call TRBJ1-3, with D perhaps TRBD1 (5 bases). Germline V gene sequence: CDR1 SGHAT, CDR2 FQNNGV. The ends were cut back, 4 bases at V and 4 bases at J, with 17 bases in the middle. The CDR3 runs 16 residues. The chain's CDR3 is CASSSYGGGSGNTIYF. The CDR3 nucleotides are TGTGCCAGCAGCTCCTACGGGGGGGGTTCGGGAAACACCATATATTTT.

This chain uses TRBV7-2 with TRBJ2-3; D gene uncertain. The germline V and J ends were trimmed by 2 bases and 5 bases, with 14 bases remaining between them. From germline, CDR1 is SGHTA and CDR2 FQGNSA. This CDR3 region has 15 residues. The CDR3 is CASSLTPNIGDTQYF. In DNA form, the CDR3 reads TGTGCCAGCAGCTTAACCCCGAACATTGGAGATACGCAGTATTTT.

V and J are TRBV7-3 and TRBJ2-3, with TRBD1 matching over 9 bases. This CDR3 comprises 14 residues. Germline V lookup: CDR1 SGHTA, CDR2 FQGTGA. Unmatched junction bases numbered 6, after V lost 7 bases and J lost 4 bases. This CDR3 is CASTVDRGADTQYF. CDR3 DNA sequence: TGTGCCAGCACCGTCGACAGGGGGGCAGATACGCAGTATTTT.

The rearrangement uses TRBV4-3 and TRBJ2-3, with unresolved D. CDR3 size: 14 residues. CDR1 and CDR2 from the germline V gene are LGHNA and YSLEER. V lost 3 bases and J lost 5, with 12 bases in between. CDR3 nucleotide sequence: TGCGCCAGCAGCCACCGGATCGTAGGAGATACGCAGTATTTT. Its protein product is CASSHRIVGDTQYF.

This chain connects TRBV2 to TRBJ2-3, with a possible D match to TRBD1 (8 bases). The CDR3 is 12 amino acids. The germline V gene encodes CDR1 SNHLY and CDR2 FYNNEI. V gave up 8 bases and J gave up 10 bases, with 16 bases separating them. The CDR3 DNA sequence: TGTGCCAGCGGACAGGGACTACGGGCGCAGTATTTT. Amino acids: CASGQGLRAQYF.

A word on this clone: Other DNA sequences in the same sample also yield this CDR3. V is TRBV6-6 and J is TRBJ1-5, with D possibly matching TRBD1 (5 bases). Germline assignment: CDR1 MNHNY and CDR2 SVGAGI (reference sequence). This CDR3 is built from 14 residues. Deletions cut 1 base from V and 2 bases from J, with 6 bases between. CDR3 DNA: TGTGCCAGCAGTTACTTGGGGGGCAATCAGCCCCAGCATTTT. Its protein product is CASSYLGGNQPQHF.

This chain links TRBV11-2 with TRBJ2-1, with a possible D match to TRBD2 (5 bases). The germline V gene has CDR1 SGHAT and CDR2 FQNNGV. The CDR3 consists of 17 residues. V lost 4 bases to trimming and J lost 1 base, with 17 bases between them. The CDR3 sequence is CASSSSTRRVSYNEQFF. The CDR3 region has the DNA TGTGCCAGCAGCTCTTCCACCAGGCGGGTATCCTACAATGAGCAGTTCTTC.

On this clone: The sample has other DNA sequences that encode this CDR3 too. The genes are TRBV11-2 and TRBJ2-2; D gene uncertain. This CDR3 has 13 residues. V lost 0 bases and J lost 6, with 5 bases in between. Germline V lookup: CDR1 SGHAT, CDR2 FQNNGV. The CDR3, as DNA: TGTGCCAGCAGCTTAGACCCTTCCGGGGAGCTGTTTTTT. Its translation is CASSLDPSGELFF.

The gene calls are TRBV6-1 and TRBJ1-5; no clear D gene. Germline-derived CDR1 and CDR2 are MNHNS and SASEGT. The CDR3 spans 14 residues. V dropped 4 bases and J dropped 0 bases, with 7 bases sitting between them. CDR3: CASSGHVSNQPQHF. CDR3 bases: TGTGCCAGCAGTGGACACGTTAGCAATCAGCCCCAGCATTTT.

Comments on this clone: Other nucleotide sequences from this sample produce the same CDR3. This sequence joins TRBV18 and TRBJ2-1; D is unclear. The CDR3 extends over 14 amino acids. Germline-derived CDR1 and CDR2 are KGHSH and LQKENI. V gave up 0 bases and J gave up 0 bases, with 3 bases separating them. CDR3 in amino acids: CASSPPGSYNEQFF. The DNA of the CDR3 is TGTGCCAGCTCACCACCGGGCTCCTACAATGAGCAGTTCTTC.

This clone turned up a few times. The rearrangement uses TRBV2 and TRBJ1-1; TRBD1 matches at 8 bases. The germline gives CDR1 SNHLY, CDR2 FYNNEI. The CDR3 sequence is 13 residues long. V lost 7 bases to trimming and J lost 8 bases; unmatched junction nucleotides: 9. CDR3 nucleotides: TGTGCCAGCAATCCAGGACAGGGAAGAGAAGCTTTCTTT. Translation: CASNPGQGREAFF.

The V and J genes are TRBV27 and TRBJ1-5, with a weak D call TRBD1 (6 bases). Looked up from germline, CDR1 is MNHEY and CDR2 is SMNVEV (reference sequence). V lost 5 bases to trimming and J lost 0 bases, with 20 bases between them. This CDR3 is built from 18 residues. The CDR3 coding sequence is TGTGCCAGCAGTCCCCCCGGGACAAGACTGTATAGCAATCAGCCCCAGCATTTT. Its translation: CASSPPGTRLYSNQPQHF.

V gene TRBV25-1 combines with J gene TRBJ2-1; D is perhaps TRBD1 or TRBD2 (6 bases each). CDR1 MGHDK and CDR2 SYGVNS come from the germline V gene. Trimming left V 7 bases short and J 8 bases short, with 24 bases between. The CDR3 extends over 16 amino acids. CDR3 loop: CASTPSKGGAGYEQFF. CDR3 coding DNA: TGTGCCAGCACCCCCTCAAAGGGGGGCGCAGGGTATGAGCAGTTCTTC.